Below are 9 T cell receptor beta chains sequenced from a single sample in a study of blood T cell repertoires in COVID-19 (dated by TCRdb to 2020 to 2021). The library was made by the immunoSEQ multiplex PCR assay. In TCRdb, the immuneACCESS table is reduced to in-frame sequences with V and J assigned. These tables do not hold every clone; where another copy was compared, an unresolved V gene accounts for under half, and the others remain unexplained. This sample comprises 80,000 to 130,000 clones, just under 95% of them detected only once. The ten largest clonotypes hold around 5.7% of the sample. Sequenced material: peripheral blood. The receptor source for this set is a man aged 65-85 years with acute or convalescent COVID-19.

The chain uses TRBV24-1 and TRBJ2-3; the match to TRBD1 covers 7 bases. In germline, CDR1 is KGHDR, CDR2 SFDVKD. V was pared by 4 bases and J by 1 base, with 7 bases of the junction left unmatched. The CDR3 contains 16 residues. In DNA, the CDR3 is TGTGCCACCAGTGACCCAGGACAGGTCCGCACAGATACGCAGTATTTT. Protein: CATSDPGQVRTDTQYF.

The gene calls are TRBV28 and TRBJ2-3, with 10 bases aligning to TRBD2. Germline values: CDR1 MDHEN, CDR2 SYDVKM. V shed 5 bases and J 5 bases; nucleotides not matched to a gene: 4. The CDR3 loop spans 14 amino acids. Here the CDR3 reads CASSLRTSGDTQYF. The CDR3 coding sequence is TGTGCCAGCAGTCTAAGGACTAGCGGAGATACGCAGTATTTT.

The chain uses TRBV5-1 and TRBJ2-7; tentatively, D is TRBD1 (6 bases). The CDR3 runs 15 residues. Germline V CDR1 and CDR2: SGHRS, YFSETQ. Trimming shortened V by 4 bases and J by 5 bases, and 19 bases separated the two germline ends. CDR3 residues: CASSPGVRQADEQYF. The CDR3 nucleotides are TGCGCCAGCAGCCCCGGTGTTCGACAGGCTGACGAGCAGTACTTC.

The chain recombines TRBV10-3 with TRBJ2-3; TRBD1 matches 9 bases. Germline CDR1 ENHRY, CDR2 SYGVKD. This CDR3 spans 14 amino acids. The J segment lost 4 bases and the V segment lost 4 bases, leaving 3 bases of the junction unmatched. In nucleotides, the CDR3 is TGTGCCATCAGTGTGGGACAGGGACCAGATACGCAGTATTTT. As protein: CAISVGQGPDTQYF.

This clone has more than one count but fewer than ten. The CDR3 loop reads CAWSGGQGRETQYF. The CDR3 region has the DNA TGTGCCTGGAGTGGGGGACAGGGGAGAGAGACCCAGTACTTC. The rearrangement uses TRBV30 and TRBJ2-5, with 10 bases identical to TRBD1. The CDR3 totals 14 residues. CDR1 and CDR2 from the germline V gene are GTSNPN and SVGIG (reference sequence). J was trimmed by 4 bases and V by 1 base; bases with no gene match: 3. The full variable domain, its missing parts supplied by reference TRBV30 and TRBJ2-5, is SQTIHQWPATLVQPVGSPLSLECTVEGTSNPNLYWYRQAAGRGLQLLFYSVGIGQISSEVPQNLSASRPQDRQFILSSKKLLLSDSGFYLCAWSGGQGRETQYFGPGTRLLVL.

Here the CDR3 reads CSAKSEETQYF. The CDR3 nucleotides are TGCAGTGCAAAAAGCGAGGAGACCCAGTACTTC. The chain is built from TRBV20-1 and TRBJ2-5; no reliable D call. V dropped 6 bases and J dropped 5 bases, with 10 bases sitting between them. Germline assignment: CDR1 DFQATT and CDR2 SNEGSKA (reference sequence). This CDR3 has 11 amino acids.

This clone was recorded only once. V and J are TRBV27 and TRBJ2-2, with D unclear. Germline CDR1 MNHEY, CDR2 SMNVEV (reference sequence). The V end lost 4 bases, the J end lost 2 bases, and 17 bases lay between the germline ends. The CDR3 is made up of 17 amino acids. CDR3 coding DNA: TGTGCCAGCAGTTATCTGGAGACCTCGATCAACACCGGGGAGCTGTTTTTT. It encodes CASSYLETSINTGELFF.

The CDR3 bases are TGCGCCACCGGTGGGCTAGCGGGAGTTTATGAGCAGTTCTTC. Translation: CATGGLAGVYEQFF. V is TRBV10-2 and J is TRBJ2-1; TRBD2 matches at 10 bases. The germline V gene encodes CDR1 WSHSY and CDR2 SAAADI. CDR3 length: 14 residues. V lost 10 bases to trimming and J lost 8 bases; unmatched junction nucleotides: 11.

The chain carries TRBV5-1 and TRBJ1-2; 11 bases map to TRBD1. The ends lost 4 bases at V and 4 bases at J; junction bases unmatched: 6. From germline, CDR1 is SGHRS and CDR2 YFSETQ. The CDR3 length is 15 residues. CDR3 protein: CASSAGTGGPYGYTF. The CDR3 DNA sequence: TGCGCCAGCAGCGCTGGGACAGGGGGTCCCTATGGCTACACCTTC.